The clone carrying this T cell receptor (beta chain) was detected ten times or more. Antigen specificity is unknown. The memory fraction was CD4+CD45RO+CD25- cells. The study's findings and limits: Tumor memory CD4+ T cell TCR gene usage was found to cluster with blood and lymph node memory CD4+ cells and with lymph node naive CD4+ cells.

Using its own MiXCR run on the 5' RACE reads, TCRdb lists one record per CDR3 protein. The sample has around 52,000 distinct CDR3 sequences; about 28% are singletons. The sample consisted of tumor-infiltrating memory CD4+ T cells sorted from the breast tumor. Subset specified: memory CD4+ T cells, CD4+CD45RO+CD25-. This clonotype was sampled from a female donor with breast cancer.

The CDR3 region is CASSQEGTGGYNEQFF. The CDR3 DNA follows: TGCGCCAGCAGCCAAGAGGGGACAGGGGGCTACAATGAGCAGTTCTTC. V and J are TRBV4-1 and TRBJ2-1; 11 bases agree with TRBD1. CDR1 and CDR2 (germline): MGHRA, YSYEKL. The CDR3 contains 16 residues. The V segment lost 0 bases and the J segment 3 bases; nucleotides outside the gene matches: 1.